The entry below describes one T cell receptor beta chain. Its specificity is not known. Using RNA transcripts as the source, TCR beta CDR3 regions were amplified. TCR CDR3 regions were first amplified by RT-PCR with HTBI primers. One entry per CDR3 protein results from TCRdb running MiXCR on the multiplex PCR reads. This table has around 380,000 distinct CDR3 sequences, less than 15% appearing once. The data belong to a study of T cells in Graves' hyperthyroidism and ophthalmopathy. The study's findings and limits: The model forecast ophthalmopathy, anticipating it by a median about 6.5 months before onset.

Hyperthyroidism in the patients, aged 18 to 65, was newly diagnosed and under 2 months in duration. Clinical symptoms, serum thyroxine, TRAb, thyroid ultrasound and orbital computed tomography informed diagnoses. PBMCs came from 10 ml fresh peripheral blood. Sequenced: blood. This clonotype was sampled from a man aged 25-45 years with Graves' hyperthyroidism that later progressed to Graves' ophthalmopathy.

CDR3 in amino acids: CASSQEGGSLYF. In nucleotides, the CDR3 is TGCGCCAGCAGCCAAGAAGGAGGGAGCTTATACTTC. The rearrangement links TRBV4-1 to TRBJ2-5, with D maybe TRBD2 (6 bases). Between the trimmed V and J ends, which lost 0 bases and 14 bases, there was a span of 13 bases. Germline V lookup: CDR1 MGHRA, CDR2 YSYEKL. The CDR3 has 12 amino acids.